The 15 T cell receptor beta chains below all came from one sample that was sequenced in a study of T cells after posttransplantation cyclophosphamide. Using immunoSEQ multiplex PCR, the repertoire was profiled, and TCRdb retains in-frame clones only, with some absent. The sample has approximately 20,000 clones, approximately 86% seen once. Cyclophosphamide on days +3 and +4 followed busulfan-fludarabine conditioning and a marrow graft. This sample comprised PBMCs, obtained after allogeneic stem cell transplant with posttransplant cyclophosphamide. These receptors were collected from a female patient in her thirties or forties who received an allogeneic stem cell transplant from a related donor, was CMV-positive, and had no GVHD. Certain T cells may be donor cells from the graft.

The chain recombines TRBV18 with TRBJ1-5; the D is unclear. Between the trimmed V and J ends, which lost 2 bases and 5 bases, there was a span of 10 bases. Germline assignment: CDR1 KGHSH and CDR2 LQKENI. This CDR3 contains 14 residues. CDR3 sequence: CASSPYTAYQPQHF. The CDR3 DNA reads as TGTGCCAGCTCACCATACACAGCCTATCAGCCCCAGCATTTT.

The CDR3 loop reads CASSSRLVYGQFF. The DNA of the CDR3 is TGTGCCAGTAGTTCCCGACTAGTCTACGGGCAGTTCTTC. The chain joins TRBV19 to TRBJ2-1, with D possibly matching TRBD2 (6 bases). Germline assignment: CDR1 LNHDA and CDR2 SQIVND (reference sequence). CDR3 length: 13 amino acids. V gave up 5 bases and J gave up 12 bases, with 17 bases separating them.

The chain carries TRBV5-1 and TRBJ2-1; 7 nucleotides line up with TRBD2. The germline gives CDR1 SGHRS, CDR2 YFSETQ. The J segment lost 4 bases and the V segment lost 0 bases, leaving 7 bases of the junction unmatched. The length of the CDR3 is 16 residues. The CDR3 protein is CASSLAGSSGYNEQFF. The CDR3 bases are TGCGCCAGCAGCTTGGCCGGGTCTAGCGGATACAATGAGCAGTTCTTC.

The gene calls are TRBV28 and TRBJ2-7; no clear D. V was cut by 7 bases and J by 2 bases, with 9 bases left in between. CDR1 MDHEN and CDR2 SYDVKM come from the germline V gene. CDR3 length: 12 residues. The CDR3 loop reads CASTGGTYEQYF. For the CDR3, the DNA is TGTGCCAGCACCGGCGGCACCTACGAGCAGTACTTC.

The chain combines TRBV18 with TRBJ2-3; D unclear. The CDR3 has 15 amino acids. Trimming removed 2 bases from V and 1 base from J, with 10 bases in between. In germline, CDR1 is KGHSH, CDR2 LQKENI. CDR3 sequence reads: CASSPTGVGTDTQYF. For the CDR3, the DNA is TGTGCCAGCTCACCAACGGGTGTCGGCACAGATACGCAGTATTTT.

This clone was counted between two and nine times. This chain joins TRBV6-9 and TRBJ2-7; the D gene is possibly TRBD2 (5 bases). The germline V gene encodes CDR1 MNHGY and CDR2 SVAAGI. This CDR3 has 15 amino acids. V was shortened by 5 bases and J by 6 bases, with 20 bases between the two germline ends. The CDR3 sequence is CASSVRHGGSFEQYF. Written as DNA, the CDR3 is TGTGCCAGCAGTGTAAGACACGGAGGTTCGTTCGAGCAGTACTTC.

The table lists this clone with a count of one. CDR3 DNA: TGCGCCAGCAGCCAAGATCCCCAGGGGGCGAATACCTACGAGCAGTACTTC. It translates to CASSQDPQGANTYEQYF. The chain recombines TRBV4-1 with TRBJ2-7; 8 nucleotides line up with TRBD1. CDR1 and CDR2 (germline): MGHRA, YSYEKL. The CDR3 is 17 amino acids. V dropped 0 bases and J dropped 2; count of bases not matched to a gene: 9.

The V and J genes are TRBV28 and TRBJ1-5; D is ambiguous. Germline CDR1 MDHEN, CDR2 SYDVKM. The CDR3 is 13 amino acids. Trimming pared 3 bases from V and 5 bases from J, leaving 8 bases between. CDR3 sequence (DNA): TGTGCCAGCAGTTTCTCGGGGTATCAGCCCCAGCATTTT. Protein sequence: CASSFSGYQPQHF.

This chain joins TRBV4-3 and TRBJ2-2, with TRBD2 matching over 9 bases. V gave up 2 bases and J gave up 2 bases; unmatched junction bases: 9. In germline, CDR1 is LGHNA, CDR2 YSLEER. CDR3 length: 18 amino acids. CDR3 loop: CASSQRLAGGPNTGELFF. In DNA form, the CDR3 reads TGCGCCAGCAGCCAAAGGCTCGCGGGAGGGCCCAACACCGGGGAGCTGTTTTTT.

The genes are TRBV27 and TRBJ1-2; D unresolved. This CDR3 is built from 18 residues. V was cut by 2 bases and J by 2 bases, with 21 bases left in between. Germline V gene sequence: CDR1 MNHEY, CDR2 SMNVEV (reference sequence). Here the CDR3 reads CASSLTKGRGQGNYGYTF. The CDR3 coding sequence is TGTGCCAGCAGTTTAACTAAAGGTCGTGGCCAAGGAAACTATGGCTACACCTTC.

V is TRBV29-1 and J is TRBJ2-5, with D tentatively TRBD2 (5 bases). The CDR3 covers 13 residues. V dropped 7 bases and J dropped 3 bases, with 15 bases sitting between them. CDR1 SQVTM and CDR2 ANQGSEA come from the germline V gene. The CDR3 region is CSAHGVPKETQYF. As DNA, the CDR3 is TGCAGCGCCCACGGGGTCCCCAAAGAGACCCAGTACTTC.

The chain joins TRBV19 to TRBJ2-7; D remains ambiguous. This CDR3 is 13 amino acids long. V was pared by 4 bases and J by 3 bases, with 10 bases between. In germline, CDR1 is LNHDA, CDR2 SQIVND (reference sequence). The CDR3 region has the DNA TGTGCCAGTAGTAGATTACAGAACTACGAGCAGTACTTC. It is translated as CASSRLQNYEQYF.

The V call is TRBV19, the J call TRBJ2-5; maybe TRBD2 (5 bases). Between the trimmed V and J ends, which lost 6 bases and 5 bases, there was a span of 25 bases. This CDR3 is built from 17 residues. The germline V gene encodes CDR1 LNHDA and CDR2 SQIVND (reference sequence). CDR3 DNA: TGTGCCAGTAGGACCTCGTATGTCGGGATAGGGCAGGAGACCCAGTACTTC. It is translated as CASRTSYVGIGQETQYF.

The chain couples TRBV21-1 to TRBJ2-5; TRBD1 is the table's D call and was not checked against the DNA. TRBV21-1 is a listed pseudogene. This CDR3 spans 14 amino acids. The CDR3 is CASRRDRAQETQYF. DNA for the CDR3: TGTGCCAGCCGCCGGGACAGGGCCCAAGAGACCCAGTACTTC.

This clone appeared once. This chain joins TRBV28 and TRBJ2-1; tentative D call: TRBD2 (5 bases). CDR3 length: 13 amino acids. Germline V lookup: CDR1 MDHEN, CDR2 SYDVKM. V gave up 10 bases and J gave up 0 bases, with 10 bases separating them. The CDR3 loop is CATRDPSYNEQFF. In DNA, the CDR3 is TGTGCCACCCGGGATCCCTCCTACAATGAGCAGTTCTTC.